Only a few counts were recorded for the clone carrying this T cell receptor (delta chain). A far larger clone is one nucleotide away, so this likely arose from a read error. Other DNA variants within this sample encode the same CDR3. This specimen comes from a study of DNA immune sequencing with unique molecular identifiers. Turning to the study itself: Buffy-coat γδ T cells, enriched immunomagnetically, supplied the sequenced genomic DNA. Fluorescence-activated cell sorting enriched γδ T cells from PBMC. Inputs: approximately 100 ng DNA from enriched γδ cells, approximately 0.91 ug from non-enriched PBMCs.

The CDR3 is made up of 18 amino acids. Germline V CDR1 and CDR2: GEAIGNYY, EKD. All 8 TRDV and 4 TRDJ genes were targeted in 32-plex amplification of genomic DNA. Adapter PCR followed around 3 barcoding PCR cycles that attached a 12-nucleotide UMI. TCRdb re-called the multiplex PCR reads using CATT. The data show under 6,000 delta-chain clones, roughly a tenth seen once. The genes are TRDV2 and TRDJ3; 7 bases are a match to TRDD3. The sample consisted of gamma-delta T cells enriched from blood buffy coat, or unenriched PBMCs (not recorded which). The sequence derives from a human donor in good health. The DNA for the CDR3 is TGTGCCTGTGACAAAATACTGGGGAGCTCCTGGGACACCAGACAGATGTTTTTC. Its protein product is CACDKILGSSWDTRQMFF.